Below, 18 T cell receptor beta chains from the same sample are listed, as sequenced in a study of blood T cell repertoires in COVID-19. Here immunoSEQ multiplex PCR was the method, and the copy in TCRdb shows in-frame clones only, minus some. The sample yields 200,000 to 250,000 clones, 84% seen once. Sequencing input: peripheral blood. Source of these receptors: a woman in her thirties or forties who had recovered from COVID-19.

The J gene is TRBJ1-5, the V gene TRBV7-8; 7 nucleotides agree with TRBD1. Trimming at V came to 5 bases and at J to 4 bases, leaving 8 bases not matched to a gene. There are 15 residues in the CDR3. CDR1 SGHVS and CDR2 FQNEAQ come from the germline V gene. CDR3 DNA sequence: TGTGCCAGCAGCCCAGAGGGACAGCAAAATCAGCCCCAGCATTTT. Translating it yields CASSPEGQQNQPQHF.

V usage is TRBV18 and J usage is TRBJ2-7; TRBD1 matches at 9 bases. V shed 3 bases, J shed 4 bases, and the junction held 10 bases outside the gene matches. There are 16 residues in the CDR3. Germline lookup yields CDR1 KGHSH and CDR2 LQKENI. The CDR3 nucleotides are TGTGCCAGCTCACCGATGACTGGGACAGGGCTTTACGAGCAGTACTTC. This sequence encodes CASSPMTGTGLYEQYF.

The V and J genes are TRBV29-1 and TRBJ2-1; 8 bases are shared with TRBD2. Trimming cost V 1 base and J 13 bases; bases outside gene matches: 9. Germline CDR1 is SQVTM and CDR2 is ANQGSEA. The CDR3 extends over 13 amino acids. CDR3 sequence reads: CSVEGSGVGFQFF. The CDR3, as DNA: TGCAGCGTTGAAGGTAGCGGGGTCGGATTTCAGTTCTTC.

The chain combines TRBV7-8 with TRBJ1-6; TRBD1 matches at 8 bases. Germline CDR1 is SGHVS and CDR2 is FQNEAQ. Trimming cost V 4 bases and J 6 bases; bases outside gene matches: 5. This CDR3 is built from 15 residues. The CDR3, as DNA: TGTGCCAGCAGCTACCGGACAGGGTCTAATTCACCCCTCCACTTT. Residues: CASSYRTGSNSPLHF.

This sequence joins TRBV9 and TRBJ1-2, with D unclear. V lost 3 bases and J 5 bases, leaving 17 bases between the germline ends. CDR1 is SGDLS, CDR2 YYNGEE, per germline. The length of the CDR3 is 15 residues. CDR3 bases: TGTGCCAGCAGCGAGGCCGAGGGATCCCTATATGGCTACACCTTC. Amino acids: CASSEAEGSLYGYTF.

In this sample, this clone turned up a few times. The chain employs TRBV4-3 and TRBJ1-1; TRBD1 aligns across 8 bases. V shed 1 base and J 1 base; nucleotides not matched to a gene: 5. The CDR3 is made up of 16 amino acids. CDR1 and CDR2 (germline): LGHNA, YSLEER. CDR3 coding DNA: TGCGCCAGCAGCCAAGTTTCAGGGACAGGGAACACTGAAGCTTTCTTT. Translated: CASSQVSGTGNTEAFF.

Here the CDR3 DNA reads TGCGCCAGCAGCCACGACCCAGATTTGGGACAGGTTAACACTGAAGCTTTCTTT. This translates into CASSHDPDLGQVNTEAFF. J is TRBJ1-1 and V is TRBV4-3; 8 bases fit TRBD1. CDR3 length: 18 amino acids. Trimming cost V 3 bases and J 2 bases; bases outside gene matches: 14. Germline-derived CDR1 and CDR2 are LGHNA and YSLEER.

V is TRBV5-5 and J is TRBJ2-7, with no clear D. The germline V gene encodes CDR1 SGHKS and CDR2 YYEKEE (reference sequence). This CDR3 spans 14 amino acids. V lost 1 base and J lost 2, with 10 bases in between. This chain's CDR3 is CASSLTTLTYEQYF. The CDR3 DNA reads as TGTGCCAGCAGCTTGACTACCTTAACCTACGAGCAGTACTTC.

There are a few counts of this clone. The V gene is TRBV23-1, the J gene TRBJ1-3, with TRBD1 matching over 8 bases. TRBV23-1 is reported as an ORF; its role is uncertain. J lost 0 bases, V lost 9 bases, and 19 bases had no gene match. The CDR3 runs 19 residues. This CDR3 is CARKYRDRLLTCSGNTIYF. In DNA, the CDR3 is TGCGCCAGAAAATACCGGGACAGGCTCCTTACTTGCTCTGGAAACACCATATATTTT.

This clone has only a few counts. The V call is TRBV5-1, the J call TRBJ2-3; TRBD1 might be the D (6 bases). The CDR3 is made up of 14 amino acids. CDR1 and CDR2 (germline): SGHRS, YFSETQ. V was trimmed by 0 bases and J by 1 base, leaving 6 bases between them. For the CDR3, the DNA is TGCGCCAGCAGCTTGGACAGGGGCACAGATACGCAGTATTTT. It specifies CASSLDRGTDTQYF. Complete variable domain (other parts from reference TRBV5-1 and TRBJ2-3): KAGVTQTPRYLIKTRGQQVTLSCSPISGHRSVSWYQQTPGQGLQFLFEYFSETQRNKGNFPGRFSGRQFSNSRSEMNVSTLELGDSALYLCASSLDRGTDTQYFGPGTRLTVL.

The chain couples TRBV3-1 (or the pseudogene TRBV3-2) to TRBJ2-4, with a tentative D call TRBD1 (5 bases). V was shortened by 1 base and J by 8 bases, with 9 bases between the two germline ends. CDR3 length: 13 amino acids. CDR1 is LGHDT, CDR2 YNNKEL, per germline (reference sequence). The CDR3 loop is CASSQGGPDIQYF. The CDR3 bases are TGTGCCAGCAGCCAAGGGGGCCCGGACATTCAGTACTTC.

CDR3 residues: CASSQDSSWAGGLTEAFF. For the CDR3, the DNA is TGCGCCAGCAGCCAAGATTCAAGTTGGGCAGGGGGCCTCACTGAAGCTTTCTTT. This sequence joins TRBV4-1 and TRBJ1-1; 8 bases map to TRBD1. The V segment lost 0 bases and the J segment 4 bases; nucleotides outside the gene matches: 13. This CDR3 comprises 18 residues. Germline V gene sequence: CDR1 MGHRA, CDR2 YSYEKL.

This clone was seen a single time. The V gene is TRBV18, the J gene TRBJ2-7; TRBD2 might be the D (5 bases). The CDR3 totals 14 residues. Germline values: CDR1 KGHSH, CDR2 LQKENI. V lost 5 bases and J 4 bases, leaving 15 bases between the germline ends. CDR3 amino acids: CASSSTGSIYEQYF. CDR3 sequence (DNA): TGTGCCAGCTCATCCACGGGATCCATATACGAGCAGTACTTC.

The V gene is TRBV20-1, the J gene TRBJ2-1; D ambiguous. The CDR3 is 11 amino acids. CDR1 and CDR2 (germline): DFQATT, SNEGSKA (reference sequence). V shed 0 bases and J shed 9 bases, with 6 bases lying between them. The CDR3, as DNA: TGCAGTGCTAGAGATTCGAGTGAGCAGTTCTTC. This codes for CSARDSSEQFF.

The chain employs TRBV28 and TRBJ1-3; possible D gene TRBD1, 6 bases. From germline, CDR1 is MDHEN and CDR2 SYDVKM. V was pared by 5 bases and J by 0 bases, with 20 bases between. The CDR3 runs 18 residues. The CDR3 region is CASSKTGSLSFSGNTIYF. CDR3 DNA sequence: TGTGCCAGCAGTAAGACAGGTTCTCTTTCTTTCTCTGGAAACACCATATATTTT.

The rearrangement joins TRBV18 to TRBJ1-5, with no clear D. Germline-derived CDR1 and CDR2 are KGHSH and LQKENI. There are 13 residues in the CDR3. Trimming left V 2 bases short and J 4 bases short, with 6 bases between. CDR3 coding DNA: TGTGCCAGCTCACCAGGGCAGAATCAGCCCCAGCATTTT. It specifies CASSPGQNQPQHF. The whole variable domain, remainder taken from reference TRBV18 and TRBJ1-5, is NAGVMQNPRHLVRRRGQEARLRCSPMKGHSHVYWYRQLPEEGLKFMVYLQKENIIDESGMPKERFSAEFPKEGPSILRIQQVVRGDSAAYFCASSPGQNQPQHFGDGTRLSIL.

V is TRBV11-2 and J is TRBJ2-7; 7 nucleotides align to TRBD1. J gave up 7 bases and V 5 bases, and 17 bases lay outside the gene matches. Germline V CDR1 and CDR2: SGHAT, FQNNGV. CDR3 length: 16 amino acids. In nucleotides, the CDR3 is TGTGCCAGCAGCAAACAGACCGGGACAGCCCCTAATGAGCAGTACTTC. Its protein product is CASSKQTGTAPNEQYF. Supplemented by reference TRBV11-2 and TRBJ2-7, the full variable domain reads EAGVAQSPRYKIIEKRQSVAFWCNPISGHATLYWYQQILGQGPKLLIQFQNNGVVDDSQLPKDRFSAERLKGVDSTLKIQPAKLEDSAVYLCASSKQTGTAPNEQYFGPGTRLTVT.

This clone was seen a handful of times. This chain connects TRBV9 to TRBJ2-3, with no clear D. The V end lost 3 bases, the J end lost 4 bases, and 3 bases lay between the germline ends. The germline V gene has CDR1 SGDLS and CDR2 YYNGEE. This CDR3 spans 11 amino acids. CDR3 amino acids: CASSAADTQYF. The CDR3 DNA reads TGTGCCAGCAGCGCGGCAGATACGCAGTATTTT.